The sequence of this TCR beta chain was determined in a study of CD8 T cells in Susac syndrome. Findings and limits, study-wide: In Susac patients, clonal expansion was not detected in CD4+ cells.

TCR beta was sequenced from blood CD8+ and CD4+ T cells. Negative magnetic isolation gave CD8+ and CD4+ cells; FACS enriched CD8+ TEMRA. CDR3 length: 14 amino acids. The junction had 10 bases not matched to a gene; V was cut back by 5 bases and J by 6 bases. Germline V gene data show CDR1 as LNHDA and CDR2 as SQIVND (reference sequence). An amount of RNA that ranged from roughly 0.5 to 1 ug was reverse transcribed with random hexamers. Coverage of TCR beta CDR3 amplification by immunoSEQ multiplex PCR extended to 54 Vbeta and 13 Jbeta. TCRdb independently ran MiXCR on the immunoSEQ multiplex PCR reads; one entry per CDR3 protein. Found here are roughly 130,000 distinct CDR3 sequences, 96% of them singletons; the top ten hold roughly 0.13%. About this clonotype itself: Its antigen is unidentified.

V and J are TRBV19 and TRBJ2-7; the match to TRBD1 covers 7 bases. The clonotype originates from a human donor with Susac syndrome. The source material was CD4+ T cells from PBMCs. The CDR3 region is CASSLRRDSLEQYF. CDR3 DNA: TGTGCCAGTAGTTTGCGTCGGGACAGCCTCGAGCAGTACTTC.